This entry lists 17 T cell receptor beta chains sequenced from one sample in a study of T cell responses to AZD1222 COVID-19 vaccine. The table came from immunoSEQ multiplex PCR; TCRdb's copy has only in-frame clones and leaves some out. In the table there are about 180,000 clones, 85% to 95% of which are singletons. Specimen: peripheral blood, collected on day 0 of AZD1222 vaccination. Source of these receptors: an adult in good health.

This chain joins TRBV6-6 and TRBJ2-6, with D uncertain. CDR1 MNHNY and CDR2 SVGAGI come from the germline V gene (reference sequence). The CDR3 covers 16 residues. V lost 7 bases to trimming and J lost 0 bases, with 13 bases between them. CDR3 in amino acids: CASTQTLISGANVLTF. In nucleotides, the CDR3 is TGTGCCAGCACTCAAACGCTGATCTCTGGGGCCAACGTCCTGACTTTC.

This sequence joins TRBV5-1 and TRBJ1-1, with D perhaps TRBD1 (6 bases). Germline V gene lookup returns CDR1 SGHRS and CDR2 YFSETQ. The ends were cut back, 4 bases at V and 14 bases at J, with 21 bases in the middle. This CDR3 contains 13 residues. As DNA, the CDR3 is TGCGCCAGCAGCCGGGACATCTCAGGGGCCACCTTCTTT. Protein product: CASSRDISGATFF.

This clone has just a few counts. The rearrangement joins TRBV29-1 to TRBJ2-1; D is perhaps TRBD2 (6 bases). Germline CDR1 is SQVTM and CDR2 is ANQGSEA. Trimming cost V 4 bases and J 5 bases, with 15 bases left between them. The CDR3 sequence is 14 residues long. The CDR3 loop is CSVGRGLAHNEQFF. The CDR3 DNA follows: TGCAGCGTTGGTAGGGGACTGGCCCACAATGAGCAGTTCTTC.

The rearrangement uses TRBV7-9 and TRBJ1-6; D is possibly TRBD1 (6 bases). V was clipped by 5 bases and J by 5 bases, with 10 bases between them. Per germline, CDR1 SEHNR and CDR2 FQNEAQ (reference sequence). The CDR3 is made up of 14 amino acids. This chain's CDR3 is CASSPQGNNSPLHF. In DNA, the CDR3 is TGTGCCAGCAGCCCACAGGGTAATAATTCACCCCTCCACTTT. Together with reference TRBV7-9 and TRBJ1-6, the CDR3 gives the full variable domain: DTGVSQNPRHKITKRGQNVTFRCDPISEHNRLYWYRQTLGQGPEFLTYFQNEAQLEKSRLLSDRFSAERPKGSFSTLEIQRTEQGDSAMYLCASSPQGNNSPLHFGNGTRLTVT.

The V call is TRBV27, the J call TRBJ1-2; TRBD1 agrees at 11 bases. Germline V gene data show CDR1 as MNHEY and CDR2 as SMNVEV (reference sequence). The CDR3 runs 16 residues. V gave up 2 bases and J gave up 3 bases; unmatched junction bases: 5. The CDR3 region has the DNA TGTGCCAGCAGTTTAAGCCGGGACAGGGGGGACTATGGCTACACCTTC. Encoded protein: CASSLSRDRGDYGYTF.

The rearrangement uses TRBV5-1 and TRBJ2-2, with 7 bases fitting TRBD1. V shed 3 bases, J shed 4 bases, and the junction held 6 bases outside the gene matches. The CDR3 is 15 amino acids. Germline CDR1 is SGHRS and CDR2 is YFSETQ. The CDR3 is CASSWVAGGTGELFF. The CDR3 nucleotides are TGCGCCAGCAGCTGGGTGGCAGGGGGCACCGGGGAGCTGTTTTTT. Complete variable domain (other parts from reference TRBV5-1 and TRBJ2-2): KAGVTQTPRYLIKTRGQQVTLSCSPISGHRSVSWYQQTPGQGLQFLFEYFSETQRNKGNFPGRFSGRQFSNSRSEMNVSTLELGDSALYLCASSWVAGGTGELFFGEGSRLTVL.

V gene TRBV27 combines with J gene TRBJ1-2; D remains unclear. Germline CDR1 reads MNHEY; CDR2 reads SMNVEV (reference sequence). This CDR3 has 14 amino acids. Trimming left V 5 bases short and J 4 bases short, with 14 bases between. The CDR3 loop reads CASSPNDGFYGYTF. The CDR3 DNA follows: TGTGCCAGCAGTCCAAATGACGGGTTCTATGGCTACACCTTC.

The chain combines TRBV12-3 or TRBV12-4 with TRBJ1-1; D unclear. V was pared by 4 bases and J by 4 bases, with 7 bases between. This CDR3 spans 12 amino acids. CDR3 loop: CASSSPPTEAFF. Written as DNA, the CDR3 is TGTGCCAGCAGTTCTCCCCCCACTGAAGCTTTCTTT.

This clone was counted only a few times. The chain recombines TRBV10-1 with TRBJ2-7; D remains unclear. Germline CDR1 and CDR2: WNHNN and SYGVQD (reference sequence). The CDR3 consists of 12 residues. V shed 9 bases and J shed 1 base, with 10 bases lying between them. In DNA form, the CDR3 reads TGCGCCAGTTCCAAGCTTTCCTACGAGCAGTACTTC. Translation: CASSKLSYEQYF.

This clone was recorded once. J is TRBJ1-5 and V is TRBV20-1, with unresolved D. The length of the CDR3 is 14 residues. The V end was cut by 3 bases, the J end by 2 bases, with 11 bases between. Germline CDR1 is DFQATT and CDR2 is SNEGSKA (reference sequence). Written as DNA, the CDR3 is TGCAGTGCTAGTCCCGCAGTTGGCAATCAGCCCCAGCATTTT. Amino acid sequence: CSASPAVGNQPQHF.

This chain joins TRBV5-1 and TRBJ2-1; 10 bases match TRBD2. CDR1 and CDR2 from the germline V gene are SGHRS and YFSETQ. This CDR3 is 16 amino acids long. Germline trimming cut 3 bases from V and 8 bases from J; bases unmatched to any gene: 11. CDR3 sequence: CASSSHSGLANYEQFF. CDR3 bases: TGCGCCAGCAGCTCGCACTCGGGACTAGCGAACTATGAGCAGTTCTTC.

The chain uses TRBV7-9 and TRBJ1-2, with D unresolved. Per the germline V gene, CDR1 is SEHNR and CDR2 is FQNEAQ (reference sequence). CDR3 length equals 16 residues. Trimming shortened V by 5 bases and J by 0 bases, and 16 bases separated the two germline ends. The CDR3 reads CASSDPVESTNYGYTF. CDR3 bases: TGTGCCAGCAGCGACCCGGTGGAGTCCACTAACTATGGCTACACCTTC.

The rearrangement uses TRBV6-5 and TRBJ1-5; the D is unclear. With 0 bases removed from V and 5 bases from J, the gap between germline ends came to 11 bases. In germline, CDR1 is MNHEY, CDR2 SVGAGI. The CDR3 runs 15 residues. The CDR3 sequence: CASSYSFGSDQPQHF. In DNA form, the CDR3 reads TGTGCCAGCAGTTACTCGTTCGGGAGTGATCAGCCCCAGCATTTT.

V usage is TRBV2 and J usage is TRBJ1-1; TRBD1 might be the D (6 bases). V dropped 6 bases and J dropped 1 base, with 12 bases sitting between them. Germline V CDR1 and CDR2: SNHLY, FYNNEI. This CDR3 spans 14 amino acids. In nucleotides, the CDR3 is TGTGCCAGCAGGTCACCCAGGGGGAACACTGAAGCTTTCTTT. As protein: CASRSPRGNTEAFF.

This sequence joins TRBV27 and TRBJ2-2; D gene uncertain. The CDR3 runs to 13 residues. Trimming pared 10 bases from V and 7 bases from J, leaving 16 bases between. Germline V lookup: CDR1 MNHEY, CDR2 SMNVEV (reference sequence). CDR3 protein: CATRASPGGELFF. The CDR3, as DNA: TGTGCCACAAGGGCCAGTCCTGGCGGGGAGCTGTTTTTT.

This clone was seen only once. The CDR3 bases are TGCGCCAGCAGCCAAGACACCCAGCGGGAGGGCCTCTACGAGCAGTACTTC. It yields the protein CASSQDTQREGLYEQYF. The chain joins TRBV4-1 to TRBJ2-7; 10 bases are a match to TRBD2. The germline V gene has CDR1 MGHRA and CDR2 YSYEKL. With 0 bases clipped from V and 3 bases from J, the junction kept 8 bases outside the gene matches. The CDR3 is 17 residues long.

The V gene is TRBV27, the J gene TRBJ1-5; no clear D. Trimming took 6 bases from V and 3 from J, leaving 12 bases between them. The CDR3 loop spans 14 amino acids. From germline, CDR1 is MNHEY and CDR2 SMNVEV (reference sequence). In DNA, the CDR3 is TGTGCCAGCAGCCACGCAGGAGTCAATCAGCCCCAGCATTTT. It codes for CASSHAGVNQPQHF.